This is a list of T cell receptor beta chains from one sample in a study of blood T cell repertoires in COVID-19. Repertoires were generated with immunoSEQ multiplex PCR, while TCRdb's copy carries only in-frame clones and drops some. The sample comprises about 190,000 clones, about 81% of which are singletons, and about an eighth rests with the top ten. The specimen sequenced was peripheral blood. All receptors derive from a man aged 25 to 40 with active or convalescent COVID-19. Each CDR3 is given with its conserved first and last residue. A D gene is named only where the DNA matches it firmly. The size entry is marked missing in some rows and otherwise reads once, few, many or a size class.

D gene | J gene | clone size | V gene | CDR3 DNA | CDR3 protein
NA | TRBJ2-7 | NA | TRBV10-1 | TGCGCCAGCAGTGATACATACTCCTACGAGCAGTACTTC | CASSDTYSYEQYF
NA | TRBJ1-1 | once | TRBV19 | TGTGCCAGTAGTATCGGCGGGAACACTGAAGCTTTCTTT | CASSIGGNTEAFF
NA | TRBJ2-1 | NA | TRBV5-1 | TGCGCCAGCAGCTTGGGCCCAGGGATCTACAATGAGCAGTTCTTC | CASSLGPGIYNEQFF
NA | TRBJ1-3 | NA | TRBV6-5 | TGTGCCAGCCGTCAGGGACAAACCTCTGGAAACACCATATATTTT | CASRQGQTSGNTIYF
TRBD1 | TRBJ2-7 | NA | TRBV30 | TGTGCCTGTGGGGACAGGGGGGTTTCCTACGAGCAGTACTTC | CACGDRGVSYEQYF
TRBD1 | TRBJ2-2 | NA | TRBV19 | TGTGCCAGTCGCGGACAGGGGGGGCTAGGCGGGGAGCTGTTTTTT | CASRGQGGLGGELFF
NA | TRBJ2-7 | few | TRBV5-1 | TGCGCCAGCAGCGCCCAGGGGGGACTCTCCTACGAGCAGTACTTC | CASSAQGGLSYEQYF
TRBD1 | TRBJ1-1 | NA | TRBV6-5 | TGTGCCAGCAGTAAGGGACAGGGGGGAACGACTGAAGCTTTCTTT | CASSKGQGGTTEAFF
NA | TRBJ1-6 | NA | TRBV2 | TGTGCCAGCAGTGAAGCGGGGACTGGGGGTGCGGCACCCCTCCACTTT | CASSEAGTGGAAPLHF
TRBD2 | TRBJ2-5 | NA | TRBV10-3 | TGTGCCATCAGTGTCGGGACTAGCGGGAGTAAAGAGACCCAGTACTTC | CAISVGTSGSKETQYF
NA | TRBJ1-2 | NA | TRBV4-1 | TGCGCCAGCAGCCAAGATTACTACACCTTC | CASSQDYYTF
TRBD1 | TRBJ1-1 | NA | TRBV7-9 | TGTGCCAGCAGCCCGACAGGGTTGAACACTGAAGCTTTCTTT | CASSPTGLNTEAFF
TRBD2 | TRBJ2-3 | once | TRBV24-1 | TGTGCCACCAGTGAGCAGGGACTAGCGGGGAGGTCTACAGATACGCAGTATTTT | CATSEQGLAGRSTDTQYF
TRBD1 | TRBJ2-2 | few | TRBV6-5 | TGTGCCAGCAGTTTCCGGGACAGGCTAGTCGGGGAGCTGTTTTTT | CASSFRDRLVGELFF
TRBD2 | TRBJ2-2 | NA | TRBV2 | TGTGCCAGCAGTGAAGGGGGAGGGAGGACCGGGGAGCTGTTTTTT | CASSEGGGRTGELFF
NA | TRBJ1-1 | NA | TRBV4-3 | TGCGCCAGCAGCCAAGCGAGGAACACTGAAGCTTTCTTT | CASSQARNTEAFF
NA | TRBJ1-4 | once | TRBV6-5 | TGTGCCAGCAGTTTATCCGGGAATGAAAAACTGTTTTTT | CASSLSGNEKLFF
NA | TRBJ2-3 | NA | TRBV5-1 | TGCGCCAGCAGCTTGGGGCGGGACACAGATACGCAGTATTTT | CASSLGRDTDTQYF
NA | TRBJ2-1 | NA | TRBV6-1 | TGTGCCAGCAGTGAAAGCCAGGGTACCTACAATGAGCAGTTCTTC | CASSESQGTYNEQFF
NA | TRBJ2-1 | NA | TRBV19 | TGTGCCAGTAGTATCAGGGGACCCTACAATGAGCAGTTCTTC | CASSIRGPYNEQFF
NA | TRBJ1-6 | NA | TRBV5-1 | TGCGCCAGCAGCCGAGCAGGGGTGGGTTCACCCCTCCACTTT | CASSRAGVGSPLHF
TRBD1 | TRBJ2-3 | NA | TRBV2 | TGTGCCAGCCTAGGGAGGGACAGGGGCAAAGATACGCAGTATTTT | CASLGRDRGKDTQYF
NA | TRBJ1-2 | NA | TRBV14 | TGTGCCAGCAGCCACGACGGCAGGGCTGCTATGGGCTACACCTTC | CASSHDGRAAMGYTF
TRBD1 | TRBJ1-2 | NA | TRBV15 | TGTGCCACCAGCACCGGACAGGCAGCTAACTATGGCTACACCTTC | CATSTGQAANYGYTF
NA | TRBJ1-5 | NA | TRBV28 | TGTGCCAGCAGCCATTCGGGGGGGGATAGCAATCAGCCCCAGCATTTT | CASSHSGGDSNQPQHF
NA | TRBJ1-1 | NA | TRBV18 | TGTGCCAGCTCACCATCCAGGGACACTGAAGCTTTCTTT | CASSPSRDTEAFF
TRBD1 | TRBJ2-2 | once | TRBV12-5 | TGTGCTAGTGGCTTGACCCGACAGGGCTACACCGGGGAGCTGTTTTTT | CASGLTRQGYTGELFF
NA | TRBJ2-5 | NA | TRBV15 | TGTGCCACCAGCAGAGATAACCGGGGGGCGGGAGAGACCCAGTACTTC | CATSRDNRGAGETQYF
TRBD1 | TRBJ2-2 | NA | TRBV3-1/TRBV3-2 | TGTGCCAGCAGCCACACAGGGGGGTCCACCGGGGAGCTGTTTTTT | CASSHTGGSTGELFF
TRBD2 | TRBJ2-3 | NA | TRBV5-1 | TGCGCCAGCAGCTTATCAGGACTAGTGGCAGATACGCAGTATTTT | CASSLSGLVADTQYF
TRBD2 | TRBJ2-7 | NA | TRBV14 | TGTGCCAGCAGCCGAGGACTAGCCTTGGCTTACGAGCAGTACTTC | CASSRGLALAYEQYF
TRBD2 | TRBJ2-1 | many | TRBV12-5 | TGTGCTAGTGGTTCAACCTCGACTAGCGGGAAATACAATGAGCAGTTCTTC | CASGSTSTSGKYNEQFF
NA | TRBJ1-1 | once | TRBV25-1 | TGTGCCAGCGCAAACTTGAACACTGAAGCTTTCTTT | CASANLNTEAFF
NA | TRBJ2-2 | NA | TRBV27 | TGTGCCAGCAGTTTAGGGACTGCGAACACCGGGGAGCTGTTTTTT | CASSLGTANTGELFF
NA | TRBJ1-1 | NA | TRBV4-1 | TGCGCCAGCAGCCTTCAGAGGGTGAACACTGAAGCTTTCTTT | CASSLQRVNTEAFF
TRBD2 | TRBJ2-1 | NA | TRBV7-6 | TGTGCCAGCAGGAACCCCCTAGCGGGAGGTATAGGCAGTGAGCAGTTCTTC | CASRNPLAGGIGSEQFF
NA | TRBJ2-7 | NA | TRBV4-1 | TGCGCCAGCAGTCTAGACCGGGGTGGGGACGAGCAGTACTTC | CASSLDRGGDEQYF
TRBD1 | TRBJ2-5 | NA | TRBV2 | TGTGCCAGCAGTCCCGACAGGGGAAAGGTGACCCAGTACTTC | CASSPDRGKVTQYF
NA | TRBJ1-2 | NA | TRBV29-1 | TGCAGCGCCGAAATTCTACAGGGAGTGAGGGGCTACACCTTC | CSAEILQGVRGYTF
NA | TRBJ2-2 | NA | TRBV6-2/TRBV6-3 | TGTGCCAGCAGTTACCTAAGCGGGAACACCGGGGAGCTGTTTTTT | CASSYLSGNTGELFF
NA | TRBJ1-5 | few | TRBV11-2 | TGTGCCAGCAGCTACTCAGGAGAGGGTCAGCCCCAGCATTTT | CASSYSGEGQPQHF